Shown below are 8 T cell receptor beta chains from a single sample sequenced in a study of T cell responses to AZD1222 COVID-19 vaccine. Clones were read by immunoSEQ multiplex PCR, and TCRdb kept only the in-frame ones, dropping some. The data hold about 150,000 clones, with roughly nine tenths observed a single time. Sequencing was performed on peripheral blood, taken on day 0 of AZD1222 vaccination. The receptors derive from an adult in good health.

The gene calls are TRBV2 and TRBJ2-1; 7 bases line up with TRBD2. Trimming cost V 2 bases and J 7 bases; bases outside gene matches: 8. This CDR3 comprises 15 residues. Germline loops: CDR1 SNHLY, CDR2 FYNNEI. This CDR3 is CASSESSGIRNEQFF. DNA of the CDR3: TGTGCCAGCAGTGAATCCAGCGGGATTCGTAATGAGCAGTTCTTC.

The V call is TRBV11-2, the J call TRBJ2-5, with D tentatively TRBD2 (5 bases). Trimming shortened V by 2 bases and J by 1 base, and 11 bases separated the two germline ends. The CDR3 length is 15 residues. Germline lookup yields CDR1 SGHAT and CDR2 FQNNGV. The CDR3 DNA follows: TGTGCCAGCAGCTTACATGGGAGAGGCCAAGAGACCCAGTACTTC. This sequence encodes CASSLHGRGQETQYF.

Here the CDR3 reads CAISEPYQGVGETQYF. DNA for the CDR3: TGTGCCATCAGTGAGCCATACCAGGGAGTCGGAGAGACCCAGTACTTC. The chain recombines TRBV10-3 with TRBJ2-5; the D gene could be TRBD1 or TRBD2 (5 bases each). V lost 2 bases and J 4 bases, leaving 17 bases between the germline ends. The CDR3 runs 16 residues. Germline CDR1 ENHRY, CDR2 SYGVKD.

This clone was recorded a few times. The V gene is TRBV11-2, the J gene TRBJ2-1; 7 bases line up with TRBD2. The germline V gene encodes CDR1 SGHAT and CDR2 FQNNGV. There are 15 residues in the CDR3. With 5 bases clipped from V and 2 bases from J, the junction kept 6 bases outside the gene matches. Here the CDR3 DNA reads TGTGCCAGCAGCGGGGGACTAACAACCTACAATGAGCAGTTCTTC. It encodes CASSGGLTTYNEQFF.

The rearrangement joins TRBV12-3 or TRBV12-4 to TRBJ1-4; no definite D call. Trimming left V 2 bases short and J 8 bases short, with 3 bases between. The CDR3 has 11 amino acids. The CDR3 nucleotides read TGTGCCAGCAGTTTAAGGGAAAAACTGTTTTTT. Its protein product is CASSLREKLFF.

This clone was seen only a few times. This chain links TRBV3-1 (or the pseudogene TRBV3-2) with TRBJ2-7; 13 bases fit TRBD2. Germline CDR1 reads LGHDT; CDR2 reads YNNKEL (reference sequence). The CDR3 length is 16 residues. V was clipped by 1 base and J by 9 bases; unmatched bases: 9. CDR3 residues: CASSQGLAGGQKGQYF. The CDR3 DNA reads TGTGCCAGCAGCCAAGGACTAGCGGGAGGCCAGAAGGGGCAGTACTTC.

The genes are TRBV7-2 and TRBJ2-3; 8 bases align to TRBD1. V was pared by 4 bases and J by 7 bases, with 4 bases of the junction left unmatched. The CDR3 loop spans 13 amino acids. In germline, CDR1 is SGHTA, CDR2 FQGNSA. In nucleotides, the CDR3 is TGTGCCAGCAGCTCCAGGGACAGGCATACGCAGTATTTT. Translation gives CASSSRDRHTQYF. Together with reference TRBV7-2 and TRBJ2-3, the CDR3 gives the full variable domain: GAGVSQSPSNKVTEKGKDVELRCDPISGHTALYWYRQSLGQGLEFLIYFQGNSAPDKSGLPSDRFSAERTGGSVSTLTIQRTQQEDSAVYLCASSSRDRHTQYFGPGTRLTVL.

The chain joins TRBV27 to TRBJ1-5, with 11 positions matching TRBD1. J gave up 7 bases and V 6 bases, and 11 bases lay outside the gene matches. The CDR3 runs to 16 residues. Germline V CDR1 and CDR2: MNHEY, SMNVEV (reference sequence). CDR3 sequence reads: CASRPLGQGAGQPQHF. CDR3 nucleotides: TGTGCCAGCAGGCCCTTAGGACAGGGGGCAGGGCAGCCCCAGCATTTT.